The 10 T cell receptor beta chains presented below share a single source sample, sequenced in a study of shared clonotypes between healthy human individuals. The protocol was immunoSEQ multiplex PCR, while the TCRdb copy is restricted to in-frame clones and leaves out a portion. Altogether some 1,600,000 clones are present, approximately 98% being singletons, with the ten largest covering about 0.45%. The specimen was naive CD4+ T cells sorted from blood. Subset denoted: CD45RA+ positively selected. The receptor set was obtained from a man aged 25-45 years in good health.

The rearrangement links TRBV6-1 to TRBJ2-3; D is ambiguous. Germline lookup yields CDR1 MNHNS and CDR2 SASEGT. V was trimmed by 4 bases and J by 2 bases, leaving 10 bases between them. CDR3 length: 14 residues. CDR3 nucleotides: TGTGCCAGCAGTGTCAGTCACAACACAGATACGCAGTATTTT. This codes for CASSVSHNTDTQYF.

The chain uses TRBV6-4 and TRBJ1-5; D uncertain. This CDR3 has 13 residues. Germline-derived CDR1 and CDR2 are MRHNA and SNTAGT. The ends were cut back, 5 bases at V and 4 bases at J, with 9 bases in the middle. The CDR3 protein is CASSLTPNQPQHF. The CDR3 DNA reads TGTGCCAGCAGTCTTACACCTAATCAGCCCCAGCATTTT.

V and J are TRBV7-9 and TRBJ2-1; the match to TRBD2 covers 7 bases. J was trimmed by 7 bases and V by 8 bases; bases with no gene match: 14. Germline V gene lookup returns CDR1 SEHNR and CDR2 FQNEAQ (reference sequence). The CDR3 has 15 amino acids. In DNA, the CDR3 is TGTGCCAGCTCCGGAAAGACTAGCTGGGAAAATGAGCAGTTCTTC. The encoded protein is CASSGKTSWENEQFF.

The chain carries TRBV28 and TRBJ1-1; D remains unclear. Germline CDR1 MDHEN, CDR2 SYDVKM. The CDR3 is 13 amino acids. The V end lost 4 bases, the J end lost 0 bases, and 6 bases lay between the germline ends. In nucleotides, the CDR3 is TGTGCCAGCAGTTATCTTGTGAACACTGAAGCTTTCTTT. Translating it yields CASSYLVNTEAFF. Looking up the rest from reference TRBV28 and TRBJ1-1 gives the full variable domain: DVKVTQSSRYLVKRTGEKVFLECVQDMDHENMFWYRQDPGLGLRLIYFSYDVKMKEKGDIPEGYSVSREKKERFSLILESASTNQTSMYLCASSYLVNTEAFFGQGTRLTVV.

The chain joins TRBV7-9 to TRBJ1-1; TRBD1 agrees at 8 bases. Germline loops: CDR1 SEHNR, CDR2 FQNEAQ (reference sequence). V dropped 5 bases and J dropped 6; count of bases not matched to a gene: 8. This CDR3 comprises 14 residues. The CDR3 loop is CASSLPGGLAEAFF. In nucleotides, the CDR3 is TGTGCCAGCAGCCTCCCAGGGGGCTTGGCTGAAGCTTTCTTT.

The chain couples TRBV5-6 to TRBJ2-2, with D unresolved. Germline V gene sequence: CDR1 SGHDT, CDR2 YYEEEE. The V and J ends lost 0 bases and 1 base respectively, with 10 bases between them. This CDR3 spans 16 amino acids. This CDR3 is CASSLDGLVNTGELFF. As DNA, the CDR3 is TGTGCCAGCAGCTTGGACGGGCTCGTGAACACCGGGGAGCTGTTTTTT.

The chain recombines TRBV5-1 with TRBJ1-4, with D possibly matching TRBD1 (5 bases). Germline V gene lookup returns CDR1 SGHRS and CDR2 YFSETQ. V shed 4 bases and J shed 3 bases, with 13 bases lying between them. This CDR3 contains 15 residues. This CDR3 reads CASSLSGASNEKLFF. In DNA form, the CDR3 reads TGCGCCAGCAGCCTGAGTGGGGCTTCTAATGAAAAACTGTTTTTT.

The chain recombines TRBV5-6 with TRBJ2-1; 10 bases fit TRBD2. V dropped 6 bases and J dropped 8; count of bases not matched to a gene: 11. The CDR3 is 15 amino acids. Germline CDR1 and CDR2: SGHDT and YYEEEE. CDR3 DNA sequence: TGTGCCAGCACCAAAGGGGCTAGCGGGAGACATGAGCAGTTCTTC. This sequence encodes CASTKGASGRHEQFF.

The V gene is TRBV5-1, the J gene TRBJ1-2, with D uncertain. The length of the CDR3 is 16 residues. Germline loops: CDR1 SGHRS, CDR2 YFSETQ. The germline V and J ends were trimmed by 4 bases and 4 bases, with 20 bases remaining between them. CDR3 nucleotides: TGCGCCAGCAGCCTTTTGGGCGGGGATTCGACCTATGGCTACACCTTC. Residues: CASSLLGGDSTYGYTF.

The chain links TRBV7-2 to TRBJ2-7, with D perhaps TRBD1 (6 bases). The CDR3 totals 14 residues. The V and J ends lost 5 bases and 2 bases respectively, with 13 bases between them. CDR1 is SGHTA, CDR2 FQGNSA, per germline. CDR3 nucleotides: TGTGCCAGCAGCCTGAAGGGGGTTACCTACGAGCAGTACTTC. This encodes CASSLKGVTYEQYF. Full variable domain (rest looked up from reference TRBV7-2 and TRBJ2-7): GAGVSQSPSNKVTEKGKDVELRCDPISGHTALYWYRQSLGQGLEFLIYFQGNSAPDKSGLPSDRFSAERTGGSVSTLTIQRTQQEDSAVYLCASSLKGVTYEQYFGPGTRLTVT.